This is a list of T cell receptor beta chains from one sample in a study of cytomegalovirus exposure and HLA in healthy donors. Here immunoSEQ multiplex PCR was the method, and the copy in TCRdb shows in-frame clones only, minus some. The sample includes about 130,000 clones, 75% to 85% of them seen just once. Sequencing used PBMCs. The receptors originated from a man in his fifties in good health and CMV-seronegative. CDR3s include the opening cysteine and the closing phenylalanine or tryptophan. A D gene is named only where the DNA matches it firmly. Clone sizes are given selectively: once, few, many, or a class where the clone is expanded.

clone size | J gene | V gene | D gene | CDR3 protein | CDR3 DNA
- | TRBJ2-7 | TRBV6-1 | - | CASSEGPAGSLYYEQYF | TGTGCCAGCAGTGAGGGACCCGCGGGATCCTTATATTACGAGCAGTACTTC
- | TRBJ1-4 | TRBV6-1 | - | CASSGTGPGVEKLFF | TGTGCCAGCTCGGGGACCGGGCCAGGGGTCGAAAAACTGTTTTTT
- | TRBJ1-2 | TRBV5-6 | - | CASSPGGGYGYTF | TGTGCCAGCAGCCCCGGGGGAGGCTATGGCTACACCTTC
- | TRBJ1-2 | TRBV4-1 | - | CASSQGPLRANDGYTF | TGCGCCAGCAGCCAAGGCCCCCTCAGGGCGAATGATGGCTACACCTTC
- | TRBJ2-1 | TRBV5-4 | TRBD1 | CASSLKTGDNEQFF | TGTGCCAGCAGCCTTAAGACAGGGGACAATGAGCAGTTCTTC
- | TRBJ1-1 | TRBV7-6 | - | CASSANGDTEAFF | TGTGCCAGCAGCGCCAACGGGGACACTGAAGCTTTCTTT
- | TRBJ1-4 | TRBV11-1 | - | CASSTQPTRATNEKLFF | TGTGCCAGCAGCACACAACCAACGCGAGCGACTAATGAAAAACTGTTTTTT
- | TRBJ2-1 | TRBV30 | TRBD1 | CAWLTGGRGEQFF | TGTGCCTGGCTGACAGGGGGGAGAGGCGAGCAGTTCTTC
- | TRBJ1-5 | TRBV30 | TRBD1 | CAWSTGTGNNQPQHF | TGTGCCTGGAGTACCGGGACAGGCAACAATCAGCCCCAGCATTTT
- | TRBJ2-7 | TRBV4-1 | TRBD2 | CASSQASGGYEQYF | TGCGCCAGCAGCCAGGCTAGCGGGGGCTACGAGCAGTACTTC
- | TRBJ2-5 | TRBV5-4 | TRBD2 | CASSSLAGEETQYF | TGTGCCAGCAGCTCCCTAGCGGGGGAAGAGACCCAGTACTTC
- | TRBJ1-1 | TRBV5-1 | TRBD1 | CASSSTGESTEAFF | TGCGCCAGCAGCTCGACAGGGGAGAGCACTGAAGCTTTCTTT
- | TRBJ2-7 | TRBV4-3 | TRBD1 | CASSQVWQGAYEQYF | TGCGCCAGCAGCCAAGTCTGGCAGGGGGCCTACGAGCAGTACTTC
- | TRBJ1-1 | TRBV29-1 | - | CSVRGGAGTEAFF | TGCAGCGTCCGTGGAGGGGCGGGTACTGAAGCTTTCTTT
once | TRBJ2-3 | TRBV9 | - | CASSVKLGDPSTDTQYF | TGTGCCAGCAGCGTAAAACTTGGCGATCCAAGCACAGATACACAGTATTTT
- | TRBJ2-1 | TRBV9 | - | CASSFGQYNEQFF | TGTGCCAGCAGCTTTGGACAGTACAATGAGCAGTTCTTC
- | TRBJ2-1 | TRBV9 | TRBD2 | CASSVDGGGGDEQFF | TGTGCCAGCAGCGTAGACGGGGGGGGCGGGGATGAGCAGTTCTTC
- | TRBJ2-7 | TRBV27 | TRBD1 | CASRRGQASYEQYF | TGTGCCAGCAGGCGGGGACAGGCATCCTACGAGCAGTACTTC
- | TRBJ1-5 | TRBV15 | - | CATSREPGSNQPQHF | TGTGCCACCAGCAGAGAACCGGGTAGCAATCAGCCCCAGCATTTT
few | TRBJ1-4 | TRBV7-9 | - | CASSTLGQPIFPDEKLFF | TGTGCCAGCAGCACACTTGGACAGCCAATCTTTCCTGATGAAAAACTGTTTTTT
- | TRBJ2-7 | TRBV5-6 | - | CASSLDRSSYEQYF | TGTGCCAGCAGTTTGGACAGAAGCTCCTACGAGCAGTACTTC
- | TRBJ2-2 | TRBV7-9 | TRBD2 | CASSLTSGGEGGELFF | TGTGCCAGCAGCTTGACCAGCGGGGGAGAGGGCGGGGAGCTGTTTTTT
- | TRBJ2-1 | TRBV7-9 | TRBD1 | CASSLTDRFTSYNEQFF | TGTGCCAGCAGTCTAACGGACAGGTTCACCTCCTACAATGAGCAGTTCTTC
- | TRBJ2-7 | TRBV7-8 | - | CASSRTRTATYEQYF | TGTGCCAGCAGCCGAACAAGGACAGCCACCTACGAGCAGTACTTC
- | TRBJ1-1 | TRBV25-1 | - | CATFGTEAFF | TGTGCCACCTTCGGCACTGAAGCTTTCTTT
- | TRBJ2-7 | TRBV5-1 | TRBD2 | CASSVSGGLYEQYF | TGCGCCAGCAGCGTTAGCGGGGGGTTATACGAGCAGTACTTC
- | TRBJ2-3 | TRBV7-8 | TRBD2 | CASSPFWAGGRPDTQYF | TGTGCCAGCAGCCCGTTTTGGGCGGGGGGGCGCCCAGATACGCAGTATTTT
- | TRBJ1-1 | TRBV5-1 | TRBD1 | CASSQRPTGSTEAFF | TGCGCCAGCAGCCAACGCCCGACAGGGTCCACTGAAGCTTTCTTT
- | TRBJ2-5 | TRBV2 | - | CASSAGLDETQYF | TGTGCCAGCAGTGCCGGTCTAGACGAGACCCAGTACTTC
- | TRBJ1-3 | TRBV5-1 | - | CASSLAGARDTIYF | TGCGCCAGCAGCTTAGCAGGGGCGAGGGACACCATATATTTT
few | TRBJ2-3 | TRBV19 | - | CASSFSLWGTTQYF | TGTGCCAGTAGCTTCAGTTTATGGGGCACAACGCAGTATTTT
- | TRBJ2-7 | TRBV27 | TRBD1 | CASSRQGAFEQYF | TGTGCCAGCAGCCGACAGGGGGCCTTCGAGCAGTACTTC
- | TRBJ2-3 | TRBV11-2 | TRBD2 | CASRNFGLAGTDTQYF | TGTGCCAGCAGAAACTTCGGACTAGCGGGGACAGATACGCAGTATTTT
few | TRBJ2-2 | TRBV6-5 | - | CASKKQGNTGELFF | TGTGCCAGCAAGAAACAGGGGAACACCGGGGAGCTGTTTTTT
- | TRBJ2-7 | TRBV5-1 | TRBD2 | CASSLDWTSGPYEQYF | TGCGCCAGCAGCTTGGACTGGACTAGTGGGCCCTACGAGCAGTACTTC
- | TRBJ1-1 | TRBV7-2 | TRBD1 | CASSSDIDRVNTEAFF | TGTGCCAGCAGCTCTGATATCGACAGGGTGAACACTGAAGCTTTCTTT
few | TRBJ1-1 | TRBV6-5 | - | CASSYSGGTEAFF | TGTGCCAGCAGTTACTCAGGGGGTACTGAAGCTTTCTTT
- | TRBJ1-4 | TRBV7-9 | - | CASSWADEKLFF | TGTGCCAGCAGCTGGGCTGATGAAAAACTGTTTTTT
- | TRBJ1-5 | TRBV7-6 | - | CASSLSGGDQPQHF | TGTGCCAGCAGCCTGTCGGGTGGAGATCAGCCCCAGCATTTT